This T cell receptor (beta chain) was captured in a study of blood T cell repertoires in COVID-19. The germline V and J ends were trimmed by 8 bases and 0 bases, with 11 bases remaining between them. The CDR3 is 14 amino acids. Many counts were recorded for this clone. Other DNA variants within this sample encode the same CDR3. Only in-frame clones appear in the TCRdb table, and some are missing; sequencing was by immunoSEQ multiplex PCR. The repertoire holds over 150,000 clones, around nine tenths seen once, with roughly 0.9% in the top ten. This chain joins TRBV23-1 and TRBJ2-1; weak D call: TRBD2 (5 bases). TRBV23-1 is an ORF; its function is uncertain. The TCR was taken from a woman aged 18-29 years who had recovered from COVID-19. The sequenced sample was peripheral blood. CDR3 region: CASRGLSSYNEQFF. The CDR3 DNA reads as TGCGCCAGCCGAGGACTTAGCTCCTACAATGAGCAGTTCTTC.